The 20 T cell receptor beta chains presented below share a single source sample, sequenced in a study of cytomegalovirus exposure and HLA in healthy donors. Sequencing used immunoSEQ multiplex PCR; TCRdb keeps in-frame clones, though not all of them. The repertoire includes approximately 180,000 clones, 80% to 90% of them detected once, and roughly 1.5% sits in the top ten. The sequenced material came from PBMCs. The receptors were sampled from a woman younger than 45 in good health and CMV-seronegative.

This chain uses TRBV4-2 with TRBJ1-2; D unresolved. Trimming left V 0 bases short and J 4 bases short, with 15 bases between. Germline lookup yields CDR1 LGHNA and CDR2 YNFKEQ. CDR3 length: 16 amino acids. CDR3 in DNA: TGTGCCAGCAGCCAAGAAAGTCGTGACTCCCTCTATGGCTACACCTTC. It translates to CASSQESRDSLYGYTF.

This chain connects TRBV5-6 to TRBJ2-5; D gene uncertain. This CDR3 contains 17 residues. V was shortened by 3 bases and J by 2 bases, with 20 bases between the two germline ends. The V gene's germline CDR1 is SGHDT and CDR2 YYEEEE. This CDR3 reads CASSSVYATEKQETQYF. The CDR3 DNA reads as TGTGCCAGCAGCTCCGTTTATGCGACGGAGAAACAAGAGACCCAGTACTTC.

This clone has a handful of counts. The chain combines TRBV9 with TRBJ1-1; maybe TRBD1 (5 bases). V was trimmed by 2 bases and J by 0 bases, leaving 5 bases between them. The germline gives CDR1 SGDLS, CDR2 YYNGEE. This CDR3 region has 13 residues. CDR3: CASSVTVNTEAFF. Written as DNA, the CDR3 is TGTGCCAGCAGCGTGACAGTGAACACTGAAGCTTTCTTT.

This rearrangement joins TRBV19 to TRBJ1-2; TRBD1 matches at 11 bases. Germline CDR1 is LNHDA and CDR2 is SQIVND (reference sequence). The CDR3 is made up of 15 amino acids. The junction had 8 bases not matched to a gene; V was cut back by 4 bases and J by 7 bases. The CDR3: CASSTPGTGGVGYTF. The CDR3 DNA sequence: TGTGCCAGTAGTACTCCCGGGACAGGGGGAGTTGGCTACACCTTC.

The chain is built from TRBV7-9 and TRBJ2-7, with 7 bases that match TRBD1. From germline, CDR1 is SEHNR and CDR2 FQNEAQ (reference sequence). V lost 3 bases and J lost 3; bases outside the gene matches: 8. The CDR3 consists of 15 residues. This CDR3 reads CASSFKGALNYEQYF. In DNA, the CDR3 is TGTGCCAGCAGCTTTAAGGGGGCTTTGAACTACGAGCAGTACTTC. Full variable domain (missing parts from reference TRBV7-9 and TRBJ2-7): DTGVSQNPRHKITKRGQNVTFRCDPISEHNRLYWYRQTLGQGPEFLTYFQNEAQLEKSRLLSDRFSAERPKGSFSTLEIQRTEQGDSAMYLCASSFKGALNYEQYFGPGTRLTVT.

The chain combines TRBV7-2 with TRBJ1-6; tentatively, D is TRBD1 (6 bases). The CDR3 totals 13 residues. Trimming shortened V by 8 bases and J by 7 bases, and 12 bases separated the two germline ends. The V gene's germline CDR1 is SGHTA and CDR2 FQGNSA. CDR3 sequence: CASGRGGNSPLHF. The CDR3, as DNA: TGTGCCAGCGGAAGGGGGGGGAATTCACCCCTCCACTTT.

The chain employs TRBV7-2 and TRBJ2-5, with TRBD2 matching over 12 bases. The junction had 9 bases not matched to a gene; V was cut back by 1 base and J by 0 bases. This CDR3 spans 19 amino acids. Germline CDR1 reads SGHTA; CDR2 reads FQGNSA. The CDR3 reads CASSLVATSGGSYQETQYF. The DNA of the CDR3 is TGTGCCAGCAGCTTAGTCGCGACTAGCGGGGGATCGTACCAAGAGACCCAGTACTTC.

This clone appeared once. The chain combines TRBV7-6 with TRBJ2-1; 8 positions agree with TRBD1. The CDR3 contains 12 residues. The V gene's germline CDR1 is SGHVS and CDR2 FNYEAQ. Losses at the gene ends were 4 bases for V and 8 bases for J; bases not matched to a gene: 1. Written as DNA, the CDR3 is TGTGCCAGCAGCTACAGGGGGGATGAGCAGTTCTTC. Its protein is CASSYRGDEQFF.

V gene TRBV19 combines with J gene TRBJ1-6, with D perhaps TRBD1 (6 bases). The CDR3 covers 15 residues. Germline V gene sequence: CDR1 LNHDA, CDR2 SQIVND (reference sequence). Trimming cost V 3 bases and J 9 bases, with 15 bases left between them. The CDR3 reads CASSIGVGHSSPLHF. The CDR3 DNA reads TGTGCCAGTAGTATCGGGGTGGGACACAGTTCACCCCTCCACTTT.

This sequence joins TRBV6-6 and TRBJ1-5; D might be TRBD1 (5 bases). The CDR3 consists of 13 residues. Germline V gene lookup returns CDR1 MNHNY and CDR2 SVGAGI (reference sequence). The V and J ends lost 5 bases and 0 bases respectively, with 5 bases between them. This chain's CDR3 is CASSDSSNQPQHF. CDR3 nucleotides: TGTGCCAGCAGTGACAGTAGCAATCAGCCCCAGCATTTT.

The rearrangement uses TRBV7-2 and TRBJ2-1, with TRBD1 matching 9 bases. Germline V lookup: CDR1 SGHTA, CDR2 FQGNSA. After removal of 8 bases from V and 2 bases from J, the junction contained 7 bases not matched to a gene. This CDR3 spans 15 amino acids. CDR3 region: CASLPGTGTYNEQFF. The CDR3 DNA is TGTGCCAGCCTCCCCGGGACAGGGACCTACAATGAGCAGTTCTTC.

The sample holds one count of this clone. Different DNA sequences within this sample yield the same CDR3. The V and J genes are TRBV4-3 and TRBJ2-5, with 15 bases fitting TRBD2. CDR1 and CDR2 from the germline V gene are LGHNA and YSLEER. The CDR3 covers 18 residues. V trimming: 1 base; J trimming: 4 bases; junction bases outside the gene matches: 7. The CDR3 DNA reads TGCGCCAGCAGCCAAGGGGCACCGGGACTAGCGGGGGGAGAGACCCAGTACTTC. Translating gives CASSQGAPGLAGGETQYF.

This chain uses TRBV6-1 with TRBJ2-3; D might be TRBD1 (6 bases). V lost 2 bases, J lost 1 base, and 10 bases lay in between. CDR1 is MNHNS, CDR2 SASEGT, per germline. CDR3 length: 15 residues. CDR3 sequence: CASSESTGGTDTQYF. CDR3 DNA: TGTGCCAGCAGTGAATCGACAGGAGGCACAGATACGCAGTATTTT.

V and J are TRBV25-1 and TRBJ1-6, with D possibly TRBD1 on 6 matching bases. This CDR3 spans 17 amino acids. Germline V gene data show CDR1 as MGHDK and CDR2 as SYGVNS. The V and J ends lost 2 bases and 7 bases respectively, with 18 bases between them. The CDR3 DNA reads as TGTGCCAGCAGTGAACTGTTCGGGGGGCCGGGGAATTCACCCCTCCACTTT. Its protein is CASSELFGGPGNSPLHF.

The chain couples TRBV4-2 to TRBJ1-5, with TRBD1 matching over 7 bases. This CDR3 comprises 13 residues. The ends lost 6 bases at V and 6 bases at J; junction bases unmatched: 5. Germline loops: CDR1 LGHNA, CDR2 YNFKEQ. The CDR3 loop reads CASSGQGGQPQHF. CDR3 sequence (DNA): TGTGCCAGCAGTGGGCAGGGGGGTCAGCCCCAGCATTTT.

The chain employs TRBV18 and TRBJ2-7; 10 nucleotides line up with TRBD2. V lost 2 bases, J lost 2 bases, and 3 bases stayed unmatched. The CDR3 contains 15 residues. Germline CDR1 KGHSH, CDR2 LQKENI. The CDR3 sequence is CASSPIAGGTYEQYF. The CDR3 region has the DNA TGTGCCAGCTCACCAATAGCGGGGGGAACCTACGAGCAGTACTTC.

The chain carries TRBV7-6 and TRBJ1-5; D might be TRBD1 (5 bases). This CDR3 is built from 14 residues. CDR1 is SGHVS, CDR2 FNYEAQ, per germline. V shed 5 bases and J shed 6 bases, with 14 bases lying between them. Written as DNA, the CDR3 is TGTGCCAGCAGCCGAGACAGTTCAGGTCAGCCCCAGCATTTT. Its translation: CASSRDSSGQPQHF. Full variable domain (outside the CDR3, taken from reference TRBV7-6 and TRBJ1-5): GAGVSQSPRYKVTKRGQDVALRCDPISGHVSLYWYRQALGQGPEFLTYFNYEAQQDKSGLPNDRFSAERPEGSISTLTIQRTEQRDSAMYRCASSRDSSGQPQHFGDGTRLSIL.

The CDR3 loop reads CASSYKDIPREQYF. CDR3 coding DNA: TGTGCCAGCAGTTATAAAGACATCCCCCGAGAGCAGTACTTC. The rearrangement joins TRBV6-5 to TRBJ2-7; D gene unclear. The CDR3 loop spans 14 amino acids. Germline V CDR1 and CDR2: MNHEY, SVGAGI. V shed 3 bases and J shed 7 bases, with 16 bases lying between them.

The J gene is TRBJ2-1, the V gene TRBV6-5; 8 bases agree with TRBD2. The CDR3 covers 15 residues. CDR1 and CDR2 (germline): MNHEY, SVGAGI. The V and J ends lost 5 bases and 7 bases, in that order; junction bases with no gene match: 10. The CDR3 reads CASSTTGGPQNEQFF. The CDR3 DNA is TGTGCCAGCAGTACCACGGGGGGGCCCCAGAATGAGCAGTTCTTC.

The genes are TRBV5-4 and TRBJ1-2; tentative D call: TRBD1 (6 bases). CDR3 length equals 12 residues. Germline values: CDR1 SGHNT, CDR2 YYREEE (reference sequence). Trimming took off 6 bases at V and 2 bases at J, with 8 bases between the two ends. CDR3 sequence: CASKDSNYGYTF. In nucleotides, the CDR3 is TGTGCCAGCAAGGACAGCAACTATGGCTACACCTTC.